This TCR beta chain was documented in a study of T cells in Graves' hyperthyroidism and ophthalmopathy. Broader study findings: The blood repertoire included most of the expanded thyroid clonotypes above 0.001.

In its sample, this clonotype was seen a few times. The target antigen is unknown. The germline gene is not matched at one end of the junction; a read error may be the cause. The CDR3 is 14 amino acids. CDR1 and CDR2 from the germline V gene are MNHEY and SMNVEV (reference sequence). Researchers barred patients who had uncontrolled infection, other autoimmune disease, pregnancy or lactation. Amplified TCR beta CDR3 regions came from RNA transcripts. The HTBI primer set was used in a first-round RT-PCR of the TCR CDR3. One entry per CDR3 protein results from TCRdb running MiXCR on the multiplex PCR reads. The repertoire includes about 110,000 distinct CDR3 sequences, roughly 15% of them detected once, and 42% sits in the top ten.

V is TRBV27 and J is TRBJ2-7; D is unclear. The source is a woman in her forties or fifties with Graves' hyperthyroidism. Sequenced input: blood. The CDR3 DNA sequence: TGTGCCAGCAGTCTATCGGGCCGGAGCTACGAGCAGTACTTC. Its protein product is CASSLSGRSYEQYF.